This TCR beta chain was sequenced in a study of blood T cell repertoires in COVID-19. Study summary: Sample material is recorded as cDNA or gDNA derived from T cells, B-cell-depleted T cells, or PBMCs.

Authors' data handling: Estimates of nucleated cell counts were drawn from the amplification of reference gene primers. Some clones are missing from TCRdb's copy, which holds only in-frame ones; the method was immunoSEQ multiplex PCR. V and J calls and clone size are as listed in that table; D and trimming were resolved from the DNA. The sample holds approximately 290,000 clones, about 90% seen once. CDR3 length: 13 residues. Looked up from germline, CDR1 is SGHKS and CDR2 is YYEKEE (reference sequence). V trimming: 4 bases; J trimming: 10 bases; junction bases outside the gene matches: 8. Seattle enrolled patients during active infection and tracked them longitudinally.

The sample taken for sequencing was peripheral blood. This clonotype originated in a woman aged 25 to 39 with COVID-19, enrolled during active disease. This chain links TRBV5-5 with TRBJ1-1; 9 nucleotides align to TRBD1. In DNA form, the CDR3 reads TGTGCCAGCAGCGCGAGAACAGGGGGCCTAGCTTTCTTT. Amino acids: CASSARTGGLAFF.